Shown below are 7 T cell receptor beta chains from a single sample sequenced in a study of T cell repertoires in cytomegalovirus infection. TCRdb fed the reads into MiXCR, producing one record per CDR3 protein. This table has about 920,000 distinct CDR3 sequences, approximately 32% appearing once. Their cognate antigens are unknown. Sequencing used cultured CD8+ T cells from PBMCs, obtained from culture after CMV antigen stimulation. The receptors shown here come from a human donor in good health (CMV status not recorded). Some clones in this sample may be carry-over from other donors' samples.

Points on this clonotype: A read error may produce the germline difference seen at one junction end. V usage is TRBV7-6 and J usage is TRBJ2-5, with D possibly being TRBD1 (6 bases). CDR3 length: 15 amino acids. Germline V lookup: CDR1 SGHVS, CDR2 FNYEAQ. CDR3 protein: CASSLYGTKLETQYF. The DNA for the CDR3 is TGTGCTAGCAGCTTATACGGGACAAAGTTGGAGACCCAGTACTTC. The full variable domain, completed using reference TRBV7-6 and TRBJ2-5, is GAGVSQSPRYKVTKRGQDVALRCDPISGHVSLYWYRQALGQGPEFLTYFNYEAQQDKSGLPNDRFSAERPEGSISTLTIQRTEQRDSAMYRCASSLYGTKLETQYFGPGTRLLVL.

This clonotype was counted ten times or more. V usage is TRBV7-6 and J usage is TRBJ2-7, with TRBD1 matching over 9 bases. Germline loops: CDR1 SGHVS, CDR2 FNYEAQ. The CDR3 is 15 residues long. J was trimmed by 7 bases and V by 0 bases; bases with no gene match: 7. CDR3: CASSLAPGQGGEQYF. Here the CDR3 DNA reads TGTGCCAGCAGCTTAGCGCCGGGACAGGGAGGGGAGCAGTACTTC.

This clonotype has just a few counts. The genes are TRBV6-1 and TRBJ2-1; TRBD1 or TRBD2 may be the D gene (5 bases each). There are 15 residues in the CDR3. V lost 5 bases, J lost 4 bases, and 15 bases lay in between. CDR1 MNHNS and CDR2 SASEGT come from the germline V gene. Written as DNA, the CDR3 is TGTGCCAGCAGTTATTTGGGACCAAGGTACAATGAGCAGTTCTTC. Protein product: CASSYLGPRYNEQFF.

This clonotype was counted at least ten times. The chain combines TRBV7-2 with TRBJ1-1; D is ambiguous. The CDR3 has 13 amino acids. CDR1 SGHTA and CDR2 FQGNSA come from the germline V gene. Trimming left V 2 bases short and J 7 bases short, with 11 bases between. CDR3 in amino acids: CASSLPPGSEAFF. DNA of the CDR3: TGTGCCAGCAGCTTACCTCCGGGGAGTGAAGCTTTCTTT.

This clonotype was counted many times. The CDR3 bases are TGTGCCAGCAGTTACAATAACAGACCCGGGGAGCTGTTTTTT. Translated: CASSYNNRPGELFF. The chain combines TRBV6-5 with TRBJ2-2; D uncertain. Germline V gene data show CDR1 as MNHEY and CDR2 as SVGAGI. Trimming removed 2 bases from V and 6 bases from J, with 10 bases in between. The CDR3 totals 14 residues.

This clonotype was seen a few times. V is TRBV27 and J is TRBJ2-1, with TRBD2 matching 7 bases. After removal of 8 bases from V and 3 bases from J, the junction contained 13 bases not matched to a gene. Germline CDR1 MNHEY, CDR2 SMNVEV (reference sequence). The CDR3 runs 16 residues. This CDR3 reads CASFREGGGVYNEQFF. Here the CDR3 DNA reads TGTGCCAGCTTCAGGGAGGGAGGTGGGGTCTACAATGAGCAGTTCTTC.

The chain recombines TRBV9 with TRBJ2-7, with 9 bases that match TRBD1. The V gene's germline CDR1 is SGDLS and CDR2 YYNGEE. The CDR3 runs 13 residues. Losses at the gene ends were 3 bases for V and 7 bases for J; bases not matched to a gene: 5. CDR3 amino acids: CASSAGTGSEQYV. DNA for the CDR3: TGTGCCAGCAGCGCCGGGACAGGGAGTGAGCAGTACGTC.